The T cell receptor beta chain under discussion was sequenced for a study of cytomegalovirus exposure and HLA in healthy donors. Findings and caveats of the study: CMV antigen specificity of a few CMV-associated chains was confirmed in vitro. Some V segments, TRBV6-2 and TRBV6-3 among them, were indistinguishable and were therefore excluded. Serostatus for CMV was the only available immune exposure information.

CDR1 SGHNT and CDR2 YYREEE come from the germline V gene (reference sequence). The CDR3 loop spans 15 amino acids. Unmatched junction bases numbered 5, after V lost 3 bases and J lost 6 bases. Details on this clone: Antigen specificity is unknown.

PCR employed 60 Vbeta and 13 Jbeta primers. Source study methods: A later analysis tallied about 80 million unique TCR beta chains, about 11 million of them shared. TCRdb's table, derived via immunoSEQ multiplex PCR, lists solely in-frame clones and lacks some. That table gives V, J and clone size, and the DNA gave D and trimming. The sample consists of 250,000 or so clones, about 90% of them appearing once. This chain joins TRBV5-4 and TRBJ2-1; TRBD2 matches at 11 bases. Specimen: PBMCs. This sequence originates from a girl between 2 and 10 years old in good health and CMV-seronegative. In DNA form, the CDR3 reads TGTGCCAGCAGCTACACTAGCGGGAGACTCAATGAGCAGTTCTTC. It encodes CASSYTSGRLNEQFF.